A selection of T cell receptor beta chains follows, all from one sample in a study of T cells in Graves' hyperthyroidism and ophthalmopathy. TCRdb re-analysed the multiplex PCR reads in MiXCR, keeping a single row per CDR3 protein. There are approximately 400,000 distinct CDR3 sequences in the sample; around 20% occur only once, and 35% to 50% lies in the top ten. Sequenced sample: blood. These receptors originate from a man aged 18-30 years with Graves' ophthalmopathy. Both conserved end residues are part of each CDR3. The order of the fields is D gene, clone size, V gene, J gene, CDR3 protein, CDR3 DNA. D genes are given only for firm matches. Some rows have no size entry. The others give once, few or many, or a class for an expanded clone.

D gene: .
clone size: many
V gene: TRBV6-1
J gene: TRBJ2-2
CDR3 protein: CASRWPRTGELFF
CDR3 DNA: TGTGCCAGCAGATGGCCTCGCACCGGGGAGCTGTTTTTT

D gene: .
clone size: few
V gene: TRBV9
J gene: TRBJ1-1
CDR3 protein: CASSIRPGATGTANTEAFF
CDR3 DNA: TGTGCCAGCAGCATAAGACCCGGGGCGACGGGGACGGCGAACACTGAAGCTTTCTTT

D gene: .
clone size: many
V gene: TRBV11-1
J gene: TRBJ2-1
CDR3 protein: CASSFRMSSYNEQFF
CDR3 DNA: TGTGCCAGCAGCTTCCGGATGAGCTCCTACAATGAGCAGTTCTTC

D gene: .
clone size: .
V gene: TRBV6-1
J gene: TRBJ1-5
CDR3 protein: CASSRVLHQPQHF
CDR3 DNA: TGTGCCAGCAGCCGGGTCCTCCATCAGCCCCAGCATTTT

D gene: TRBD1
clone size: .
V gene: TRBV19
J gene: TRBJ1-1
CDR3 protein: CASSGGTGSTEAFF
CDR3 DNA: TGTGCCAGTAGTGGAGGGACAGGGAGCACTGAAGCTTTCTTT

D gene: .
clone size: many
V gene: TRBV20-1
J gene: TRBJ1-4
CDR3 protein: CSARRTPSTNEKLFF
CDR3 DNA: TGCAGTGCTAGACGGACGCCTTCAACTAATGAAAAACTGTTTTTT

D gene: .
clone size: .
V gene: TRBV15
J gene: TRBJ2-7
CDR3 protein: CATSRESGVLSYEQYF
CDR3 DNA: TGTGCCACCAGCAGAGAATCGGGGGTCCTCTCCTACGAGCAGTACTTC

D gene: .
clone size: few
V gene: TRBV19
J gene: TRBJ2-3
CDR3 protein: CASSWAGSDTQYF
CDR3 DNA: TGTGCCAGTAGTTGGGCGGGGTCAGATACGCAGTATTTT

D gene: .
clone size: .
V gene: TRBV19
J gene: TRBJ1-5
CDR3 protein: CASSMASNQPQHF
CDR3 DNA: TGTGCCAGTAGTATGGCCTCCAATCAGCCCCAGCATTTT

D gene: .
clone size: few
V gene: TRBV7-9
J gene: TRBJ2-3
CDR3 protein: CASSLITTEGQYF
CDR3 DNA: TGTGCCAGCAGCTTAATTACCACCGAGGGTCAGTATTTT

D gene: TRBD1
clone size: .
V gene: TRBV27
J gene: TRBJ2-2
CDR3 protein: CASSFFSNPPTGRRELFF
CDR3 DNA: TGTGCCAGCAGTTTTTTTTCGAACCCTCCGACAGGGCGCCGGGAGCTGTTTTTT

D gene: .
clone size: many
V gene: TRBV5-5
J gene: TRBJ1-5
CDR3 protein: CASTPGGPVSNQPQHF
CDR3 DNA: TGTGCCAGCACCCCGGGGGGTCCCGTTTCCAATCAGCCCCAGCATTTT

D gene: .
clone size: .
V gene: TRBV9
J gene: TRBJ2-3
CDR3 protein: CASSPNTRGGDTQYF
CDR3 DNA: TGTGCCAGCAGCCCGAATACTAGGGGCGGGGATACGCAGTATTTT

D gene: .
clone size: few
V gene: TRBV5-1
J gene: TRBJ2-5
CDR3 protein: CASSTTAETQYF
CDR3 DNA: TGCGCCAGCAGCACGACAGCGGAGACCCAGTACTTC

D gene: TRBD1
clone size: .
V gene: TRBV6-1
J gene: TRBJ2-2
CDR3 protein: CASRSWDSTGELFF
CDR3 DNA: TGTGCCAGCAGATCCTGGGACAGCACCGGGGAGCTGTTTTTT

D gene: .
clone size: many
V gene: TRBV12-3/TRBV12-4
J gene: TRBJ1-2
CDR3 protein: CASSPGWGGSGYTF
CDR3 DNA: TGTGCCAGCAGTCCCGGGTGGGGGGGCAGTGGCTACACCTTC

D gene: .
clone size: few
V gene: TRBV5-5
J gene: TRBJ2-5
CDR3 protein: CASSLAFGGAIVYF
CDR3 DNA: TGTGCCAGCAGCTTGGCGTTTGGAGGGGCTATCGTCTACTTC

D gene: .
clone size: many
V gene: TRBV18
J gene: TRBJ2-1
CDR3 protein: CASSPIDRYNEQFF
CDR3 DNA: TGTGCCAGCTCACCGATTGACAGGTACAATGAGCAGTTCTTC

D gene: TRBD1
clone size: few
V gene: TRBV6-5
J gene: TRBJ1-1
CDR3 protein: CASSYSTGGGGAFF
CDR3 DNA: TGTGCCAGCAGTTACTCAACAGGGGGCGGAGGAGCTTTCTTT

D gene: .
clone size: .
V gene: TRBV7-9
J gene: TRBJ1-1
CDR3 protein: CASSLGPGIRAFF
CDR3 DNA: TGTGCCAGCAGCTTAGGTCCGGGGATTAGAGCTTTCTTT

D gene: .
clone size: many
V gene: TRBV27
J gene: TRBJ2-7
CDR3 protein: CASSWGLSNEQYF
CDR3 DNA: TGTGCCAGCAGTTGGGGTCTTTCGAACGAGCAGTACTTC

D gene: .
clone size: many
V gene: TRBV28
J gene: TRBJ2-5
CDR3 protein: CASRNGGPAQETQYF
CDR3 DNA: TGTGCCAGCCGAAACGGGGGTCCTGCTCAAGAGACCCAGTACTTC

D gene: .
clone size: few
V gene: TRBV13
J gene: TRBJ2-5
CDR3 protein: CASKAASQETQYF
CDR3 DNA: TGTGCCAGCAAGGCGGCTAGCCAAGAGACCCAGTACTTC

D gene: .
clone size: .
V gene: TRBV10-1
J gene: TRBJ2-3
CDR3 protein: CASSDTSTDTQYF
CDR3 DNA: TGCGCCAGCAGTGATACTAGCACAGATACGCAGTATTTT

D gene: .
clone size: many
V gene: TRBV20-1
J gene: TRBJ1-5
CDR3 protein: CSASWTANSNQPQHF
CDR3 DNA: TGCAGTGCTAGTTGGACGGCAAATAGCAATCAGCCCCAGCATTTT

D gene: .
clone size: .
V gene: TRBV20-1
J gene: TRBJ1-3
CDR3 protein: CSAYQDSGNTIYF
CDR3 DNA: TGCAGTGCTTACCAGGACTCTGGAAACACCATATATTTT